The 22 T cell receptor beta chains given below trace back to one sample, sequenced in a study of cytomegalovirus exposure and HLA in healthy donors. The PCR employed 60 Vbeta primers together with 13 Jbeta primers. Clones were read by immunoSEQ multiplex PCR, and TCRdb kept only the in-frame ones, dropping some. The sample has around 100,000 clones, about four fifths seen once; the top ten hold around 3.2%. The sequencing input was PBMCs. These receptor sequences come from a man aged 25-40 years in good health and CMV-seropositive.

This clone was seen only a few times. The chain uses TRBV30 and TRBJ1-1; D not resolved. V lost 6 bases to trimming and J lost 3 bases, with 20 bases between them. There are 15 residues in the CDR3. The germline gives CDR1 GTSNPN, CDR2 SVGIG (reference sequence). The CDR3 region is CACKPLRGGDTEAFF. CDR3 DNA sequence: TGTGCCTGTAAACCCCTTCGGGGTGGAGACACTGAAGCTTTCTTT.

This chain joins TRBV18 and TRBJ2-5; D perhaps matches TRBD2 (6 bases). The CDR3 extends over 16 amino acids. Trimming took off 6 bases at V and 1 base at J, with 18 bases between the two ends. CDR1 is KGHSH, CDR2 LQKENI, per germline. Here the CDR3 reads CASSLPSSGSQETQYF. The CDR3 nucleotides are TGTGCCAGCTCCCTCCCGAGTAGCGGAAGCCAAGAGACCCAGTACTTC.

The gene calls are TRBV5-4 and TRBJ2-5, with a possible D match to TRBD1 (6 bases). This CDR3 is built from 15 residues. Germline lookup yields CDR1 SGHNT and CDR2 YYREEE (reference sequence). Trimming took 0 bases from V and 0 from J, leaving 9 bases between them. The CDR3 is CASSLGTAYQETQYF. CDR3 DNA: TGTGCCAGCAGCTTGGGGACAGCCTACCAAGAGACCCAGTACTTC.

The rearrangement joins TRBV29-1 to TRBJ2-7, with D perhaps matching TRBD1 (5 bases). The V gene lost 2 bases and the J gene lost 0 bases, with 23 bases spanning the gap. CDR3 length: 18 residues. In germline, CDR1 is SQVTM, CDR2 ANQGSEA. DNA of the CDR3: TGCAGCGTTGAAAAGAAGGGTAGGGGCAGAGAAAGCTCCTACGAGCAGTACTTC. This gives the protein CSVEKKGRGRESSYEQYF.

The chain joins TRBV6-5 to TRBJ2-3, with D perhaps matching TRBD2 (6 bases). Germline assignment: CDR1 MNHEY and CDR2 SVGAGI. This CDR3 spans 14 amino acids. V was trimmed by 5 bases and J by 10 bases, leaving 19 bases between them. The CDR3 nucleotides read TGTGCCAGCAGTACCGGGACTCGGCGGGGAGCGCAGTATTTT. Translation: CASSTGTRRGAQYF.

This chain connects TRBV6-5 to TRBJ2-7; 7 positions match TRBD1. After removal of 8 bases from V and 5 bases from J, the junction contained 12 bases not matched to a gene. CDR1 is MNHEY, CDR2 SVGAGI, per germline. This CDR3 is built from 14 residues. The chain's CDR3 is CASGNRGLTDEQYF. The CDR3 DNA reads as TGTGCCAGCGGTAATAGGGGGCTCACGGACGAGCAGTACTTC.

The V call is TRBV5-1, the J call TRBJ2-7; possible D gene TRBD2, 6 bases. V dropped 3 bases and J dropped 2 bases, with 15 bases sitting between them. The CDR3 spans 15 residues. The germline gives CDR1 SGHRS, CDR2 YFSETQ. CDR3 nucleotide sequence: TGCGCCAGCAGCTCGGGCGGGACGTCTCCCTACGAGCAGTACTTC. Translating it yields CASSSGGTSPYEQYF.

V and J are TRBV6-5 and TRBJ2-7, with 10 bases lining up with TRBD1. J gave up 8 bases and V 5 bases, and 6 bases lay outside the gene matches. CDR1 is MNHEY, CDR2 SVGAGI, per germline. The CDR3 is made up of 13 amino acids. CDR3: CASSAPGQGKQYF. The CDR3, as DNA: TGTGCCAGCAGTGCACCGGGACAGGGGAAGCAGTACTTC.

This clone showed up just once. The chain employs TRBV11-2 and TRBJ2-1; 9 bases line up with TRBD2. CDR1 and CDR2 from the germline V gene are SGHAT and FQNNGV. Trimming took 3 bases from V and 8 from J; bases not matched to a gene: 11. CDR3 length: 16 amino acids. CDR3 nucleotide sequence: TGTGCCAGCAGCTTGGACCCGGGACTAGCAACCCATGAGCAGTTCTTC. It specifies CASSLDPGLATHEQFF.

V is TRBV27 and J is TRBJ2-6; D might be TRBD2 (5 bases). This CDR3 is 16 amino acids long. Germline CDR1 is MNHEY and CDR2 is SMNVEV (reference sequence). V lost 9 bases and J lost 3, with 18 bases in between. CDR3 sequence reads: CASSRAGIGGANVLTF. For the CDR3, the DNA is TGTGCCAGTTCGAGGGCTGGGATAGGTGGGGCCAACGTCCTGACTTTC.

The chain carries TRBV7-9 and TRBJ1-5, with D tentatively TRBD1 (6 bases). V lost 2 bases and J 4 bases, leaving 18 bases between the germline ends. The CDR3 is 17 amino acids. Germline CDR1 SEHNR, CDR2 FQNEAQ (reference sequence). CDR3 amino acids: CASSLYGTGHANQPQHF. The CDR3 DNA reads as TGTGCCAGCAGCTTATATGGTACAGGGCATGCGAATCAGCCCCAGCATTTT.

Concerning this clone itself: The same CDR3 also results from other DNA sequences found in this sample. The chain joins TRBV27 to TRBJ1-5; weak D call: TRBD1 (5 bases). Germline V gene sequence: CDR1 MNHEY, CDR2 SMNVEV (reference sequence). The V gene lost 4 bases and the J gene lost 2 bases, with 6 bases spanning the gap. This CDR3 is built from 13 residues. Here the CDR3 reads CASSWGGNQPQHF. Written as DNA, the CDR3 is TGTGCCAGCAGTTGGGGGGGCAATCAGCCCCAGCATTTT.

The chain recombines TRBV6-1 with TRBJ2-3; tentatively, D is TRBD2 (6 bases). Germline values: CDR1 MNHNS, CDR2 SASEGT. Trimming removed 8 bases from V and 2 bases from J, with 8 bases in between. The CDR3 extends over 12 amino acids. The CDR3 spells CASQRATDTQYF. Written as DNA, the CDR3 is TGTGCCAGCCAGCGGGCCACAGATACGCAGTATTTT.

CDR3 amino acids: CASSLGTGGSNSPLHF. As DNA, the CDR3 is TGTGCCAGCAGCTTAGGGACAGGAGGTTCTAATTCACCCCTCCACTTT. V gene TRBV7-2 combines with J gene TRBJ1-6; 7 bases map to TRBD1. The CDR3 contains 16 residues. V was clipped by 1 base and J by 6 bases; unmatched bases: 6. CDR1 is SGHTA, CDR2 FQGNSA, per germline.

The chain uses TRBV28 and TRBJ2-1; 10 bases align to TRBD1. This CDR3 comprises 14 residues. Germline values: CDR1 MDHEN, CDR2 SYDVKM. With V trimmed by 6 bases and J by 10 bases, 9 bases remained unmatched. The CDR3 DNA is TGTGCCAGCAGCCCGGGACAGGGGTACAGGGAGCAGTTCTTC. Protein sequence: CASSPGQGYREQFF.

This clone occurred once. The chain has TRBV2 and TRBJ2-5; 11 bases fit TRBD2. V was clipped by 6 bases and J by 1 base; unmatched bases: 4. Germline loops: CDR1 SNHLY, CDR2 FYNNEI. The CDR3 is 15 amino acids. This CDR3 is CASRPGLAAQETQYF. The CDR3 region has the DNA TGTGCCAGCAGGCCGGGACTAGCGGCCCAAGAGACCCAGTACTTC.

A note on this clone: Other DNA variants within this sample encode the same CDR3. The rearrangement uses TRBV11-2 and TRBJ2-7, with 14 bases that match TRBD2. The trim removed 3 bases at V and 4 bases at J, leaving 2 bases unmatched. Germline CDR1 is SGHAT and CDR2 is FQNNGV. The length of the CDR3 is 15 residues. This CDR3 is CASSLGLAGVYEQYF. DNA of the CDR3: TGTGCCAGCAGCTTGGGACTAGCGGGAGTTTACGAGCAGTACTTC.

Remarks on this clone: The junction departs from the called germline gene at one end, perhaps through a read error. The chain recombines TRBV2 with TRBJ2-5; D might be TRBD1 (6 bases). The CDR3 contains 14 residues. Germline CDR1 is SNHLY and CDR2 is FYNNEI. The CDR3 sequence: CASNEYRDVETQYF. The CDR3 DNA reads as TGTGCCAGCAATGAATACAGGGACGTCGAGACCCAGTACTTC.

In DNA, the CDR3 is TGCGCCAGCAGCTTGGGGACAGGGGGATTGGATGGCTACACCTTC. This gives the protein CASSLGTGGLDGYTF. The V gene is TRBV5-1, the J gene TRBJ1-2, with 10 bases fitting TRBD1. The CDR3 extends over 15 amino acids. Germline lookup yields CDR1 SGHRS and CDR2 YFSETQ. V lost 0 bases to trimming and J lost 6 bases; unmatched junction nucleotides: 5. The variable domain in full, completed from reference TRBV5-1 and TRBJ1-2, reads KAGVTQTPRYLIKTRGQQVTLSCSPISGHRSVSWYQQTPGQGLQFLFEYFSETQRNKGNFPGRFSGRQFSNSRSEMNVSTLELGDSALYLCASSLGTGGLDGYTFGSGTRLTVV.

On this clone: Sequence at one end of the junction differs from germline and may be a read error. The rearrangement uses TRBV7-9 and TRBJ2-6, with D hard to call. Germline CDR1 is SEHNR and CDR2 is FQNEAQ (reference sequence). CDR3 length equals 17 residues. The CDR3 reads CSSSPFGQNSGANVLTF. The CDR3 DNA follows: TGTTCCAGCAGCCCATTTGGGCAGAATTCTGGGGCCAACGTCCTGACTTTC.

The chain links TRBV13 to TRBJ2-2, with TRBD2 matching over 8 bases. The germline V gene has CDR1 PRHDT and CDR2 FYEKMQ (reference sequence). There are 14 residues in the CDR3. J lost 3 bases, V lost 6 bases, and 3 bases had no gene match. The CDR3 sequence: CASRSRGDTGELFF. CDR3 nucleotide sequence: TGTGCCAGCAGGTCGCGGGGGGACACCGGGGAGCTGTTTTTT.

This chain uses TRBV28 with TRBJ2-2; D gene uncertain. In germline, CDR1 is MDHEN, CDR2 SYDVKM. The V end was cut by 3 bases, the J end by 1 base, with 6 bases between. The CDR3 spans 14 residues. DNA for the CDR3: TGTGCCAGCAGTTTTCGCGAGAACACCGGGGAGCTGTTTTTT. Translation: CASSFRENTGELFF. The full variable domain, completed using reference TRBV28 and TRBJ2-2, is DVKVTQSSRYLVKRTGEKVFLECVQDMDHENMFWYRQDPGLGLRLIYFSYDVKMKEKGDIPEGYSVSREKKERFSLILESASTNQTSMYLCASSFRENTGELFFGEGSRLTVL.